These 6 T cell receptor beta chains originate from one sample sequenced in a study of shared clonotypes between healthy human individuals. Only in-frame clones appear in the TCRdb table, and some are missing; sequencing was by immunoSEQ multiplex PCR. This table holds roughly 2.5 million clones, approximately 94% found once. Specimen: naive CD4+ T cells sorted from blood. As for subset: CD45RA+ positively selected. The receptor source for this set is a man aged 18 to 35 in good health.

The rearrangement uses TRBV19 and TRBJ1-2; D is unresolved. Trimming removed 6 bases from V and 2 bases from J, with 10 bases in between. Germline V gives CDR1 LNHDA, CDR2 SQIVND (reference sequence). The CDR3 runs 13 residues. For the CDR3, the DNA is TGTGCCAGTAGACTGGACCTCAACTATGGCTACACCTTC. This translates into CASRLDLNYGYTF.

This chain uses TRBV5-4 with TRBJ2-7; D gene unclear. The V gene lost 0 bases and the J gene lost 6 bases, with 7 bases spanning the gap. The germline CDR1 and CDR2 sequences are SGHNT and YYREEE (reference sequence). The CDR3 totals 12 residues. Here the CDR3 reads CASSLGFGEQYF. The CDR3 DNA follows: TGTGCCAGCAGCTTGGGCTTCGGCGAGCAGTACTTC.

The genes are TRBV14 and TRBJ2-7, with 13 bases fitting TRBD2. Germline-derived CDR1 and CDR2 are SGHDN and FVKESK. This CDR3 is 13 amino acids long. Trimming removed 7 bases from V and 6 bases from J; junction bases left unmatched: 3. CDR3 amino acids: CASTRLAGGEQYF. The CDR3 DNA reads as TGTGCCAGCACCCGACTAGCGGGAGGCGAGCAGTACTTC.

The rearrangement links TRBV27 to TRBJ2-5, with D possibly being TRBD2 (5 bases). The end of the DNA is better explained by TRBJ2-7, so the J call may be wrong. The CDR3 length is 17 residues. Per the germline V gene, CDR1 is MNHEY and CDR2 is SMNVEV (reference sequence). This chain's CDR3 is CASSPIGGPASSYEQYF. The DNA of the CDR3 is TGTGCCAGCAGTCCCATCGGAGGCCCAGCAAGCTCCTACGAGCAGTACTTC.

Comment on this clone: Other DNA sequences in the same sample also yield this CDR3. V usage is TRBV6-5 and J usage is TRBJ2-7, with 10 bases that match TRBD1. The CDR3 is 15 residues long. The V segment lost 3 bases and the J segment 3 bases; nucleotides outside the gene matches: 5. Germline V CDR1 and CDR2: MNHEY, SVGAGI. The DNA of the CDR3 is TGTGCCAGCAGTTATTCCGGGACAGGGGTCTACGAGCAGTACTTC. Amino acid sequence: CASSYSGTGVYEQYF.

The CDR3 sequence is CATSRTRTGTNEKLFF. In DNA, the CDR3 is TGTGCCACCAGCAGGACCCGGACAGGGACTAATGAAAAACTGTTTTTT. The genes are TRBV15 and TRBJ1-4; 8 bases map to TRBD1. Germline CDR1 LNHNV, CDR2 YYDKDF (reference sequence). Losses at the gene ends were 3 bases for V and 2 bases for J; bases not matched to a gene: 5. The CDR3 is made up of 16 amino acids.